The next 4 T cell receptor beta chains were all read from a single sample in a study of blood T cell repertoires in COVID-19. Profiled with immunoSEQ multiplex PCR; TCRdb holds only in-frame clones, not every one. In the table there are approximately 160,000 clones, around 81% of which are singletons. The sequencing sample was made of PBMCs or T cells enriched from blood (not recorded which). The receptors were sampled from a man aged 40-50 years who had recovered from COVID-19.

J is TRBJ2-1 and V is TRBV5-8; TRBD2 matches 7 bases. This CDR3 has 14 residues. J lost 4 bases, V lost 4 bases, and 5 bases had no gene match. The germline gives CDR1 SGHTS, CDR2 YDEGEE. This chain's CDR3 is CASSRGGLYNEQFF. The CDR3 coding sequence is TGTGCCAGCAGCCGCGGGGGACTTTACAATGAGCAGTTCTTC.

V usage is TRBV28 and J usage is TRBJ1-6; D is undetermined. Germline V CDR1 and CDR2: MDHEN, SYDVKM. The CDR3 has 15 amino acids. V lost 2 bases, J lost 7 bases, and 12 bases lay in between. CDR3 DNA: TGTGCCAGCAGTTTACTATCGGGTTCGAATTCACCCCTCCACTTT. Its translation is CASSLLSGSNSPLHF.

This chain connects TRBV7-8 to TRBJ1-3; a weak D match, TRBD1 (5 bases). CDR1 and CDR2 (germline): SGHVS, FQNEAQ. V was shortened by 4 bases and J by 4 bases, with 17 bases between the two germline ends. The CDR3 covers 16 residues. The CDR3, as DNA: TGTGCCAGCAGCTCAGGGAAAAGGGGTCCCGGAAACACCATATATTTT. Translated: CASSSGKRGPGNTIYF.

The V and J genes are TRBV7-9 and TRBJ2-1; TRBD2 matches 9 bases. Germline CDR1 SEHNR, CDR2 FQNEAQ (reference sequence). Trimming removed 5 bases from V and 5 bases from J; junction bases left unmatched: 4. This CDR3 is built from 14 residues. The CDR3 DNA reads TGTGCCAGCAGCCGGAGCGGGGGGAACAATGAGCAGTTCTTC. It yields the protein CASSRSGGNNEQFF.